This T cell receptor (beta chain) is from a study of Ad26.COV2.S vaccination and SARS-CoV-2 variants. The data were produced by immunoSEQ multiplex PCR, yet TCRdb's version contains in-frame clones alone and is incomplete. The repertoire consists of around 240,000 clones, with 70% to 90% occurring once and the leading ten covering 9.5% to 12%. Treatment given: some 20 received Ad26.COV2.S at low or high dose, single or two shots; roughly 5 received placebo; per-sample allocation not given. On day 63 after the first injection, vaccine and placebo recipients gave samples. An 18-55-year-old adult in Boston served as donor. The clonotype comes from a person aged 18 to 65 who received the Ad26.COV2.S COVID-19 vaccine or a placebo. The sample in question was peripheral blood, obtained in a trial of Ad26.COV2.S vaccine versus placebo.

CDR3 protein: CASSAQEGLAGALAHTDTQYF. CDR3 in DNA: TGCGCCAGCAGCGCACAAGAGGGGTTAGCGGGGGCCTTGGCCCACACAGATACGCAGTATTTT. The rearrangement joins TRBV4-3 to TRBJ2-3; 9 bases match TRBD2. J lost 2 bases, V lost 5 bases, and 23 bases had no gene match. The CDR3 is 21 residues long. Germline V CDR1 and CDR2: LGHNA, YSLEER.